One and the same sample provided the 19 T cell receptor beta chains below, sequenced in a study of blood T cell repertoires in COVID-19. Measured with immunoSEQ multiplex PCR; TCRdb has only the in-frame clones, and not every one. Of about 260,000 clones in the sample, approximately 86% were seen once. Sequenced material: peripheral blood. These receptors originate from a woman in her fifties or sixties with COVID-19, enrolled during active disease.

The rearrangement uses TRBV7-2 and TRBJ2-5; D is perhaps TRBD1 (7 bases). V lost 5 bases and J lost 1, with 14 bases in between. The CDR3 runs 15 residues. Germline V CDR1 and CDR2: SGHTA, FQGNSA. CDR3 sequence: CASSARDRFQETQYF. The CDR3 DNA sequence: TGTGCCAGCAGCGCGCGGGACAGATTCCAAGAGACCCAGTACTTC.

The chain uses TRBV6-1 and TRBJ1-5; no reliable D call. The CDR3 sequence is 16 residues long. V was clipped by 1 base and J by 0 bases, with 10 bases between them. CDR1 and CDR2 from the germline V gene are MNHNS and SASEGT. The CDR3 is CASSEVSTYSNQPQHF. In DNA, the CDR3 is TGTGCCAGCAGTGAAGTCTCTACTTATAGCAATCAGCCCCAGCATTTT.

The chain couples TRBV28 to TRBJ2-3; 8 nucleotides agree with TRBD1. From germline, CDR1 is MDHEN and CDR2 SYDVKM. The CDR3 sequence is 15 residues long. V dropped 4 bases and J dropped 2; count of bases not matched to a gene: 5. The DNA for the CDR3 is TGTGCCAGCAGTTCCCGGACAGGGTTCACAGATACGCAGTATTTT. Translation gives CASSSRTGFTDTQYF.

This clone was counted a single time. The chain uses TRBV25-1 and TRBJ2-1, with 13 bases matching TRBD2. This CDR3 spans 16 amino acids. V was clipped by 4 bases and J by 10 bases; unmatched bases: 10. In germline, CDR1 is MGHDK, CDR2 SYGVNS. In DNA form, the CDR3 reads TGTGCCAGCAGTGGGAAGGGACTAGCGGGGTCCCAAGAGCAGTTCTTC. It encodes CASSGKGLAGSQEQFF.

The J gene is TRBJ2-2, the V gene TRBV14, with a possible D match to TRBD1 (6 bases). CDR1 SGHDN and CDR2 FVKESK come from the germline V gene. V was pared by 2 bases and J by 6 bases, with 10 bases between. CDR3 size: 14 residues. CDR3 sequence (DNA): TGTGCCAGCAGCCAAAACAGGGTGTCCGGGGAGCTGTTTTTT. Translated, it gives CASSQNRVSGELFF.

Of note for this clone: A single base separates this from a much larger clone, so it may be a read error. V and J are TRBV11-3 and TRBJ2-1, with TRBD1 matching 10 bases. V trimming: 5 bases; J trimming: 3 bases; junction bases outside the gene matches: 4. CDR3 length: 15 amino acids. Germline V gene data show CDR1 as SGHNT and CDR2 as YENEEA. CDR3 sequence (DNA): TGTGCCAGCAGCCCCCGGACAGGGGGCTACAATGAGCAGTTCTTC. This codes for CASSPRTGGYNEQFF.

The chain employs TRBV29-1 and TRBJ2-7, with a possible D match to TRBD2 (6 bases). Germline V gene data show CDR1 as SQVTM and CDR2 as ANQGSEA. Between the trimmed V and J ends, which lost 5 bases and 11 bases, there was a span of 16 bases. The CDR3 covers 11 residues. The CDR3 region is CSVRREAIEYF. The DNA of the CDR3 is TGCAGCGTTCGAAGGGAGGCAATTGAGTACTTC.

The CDR3 here is CASSYSGTGVGYTF. CDR3 nucleotides: TGTGCCAGCAGTTACTCCGGGACAGGGGTCGGCTACACCTTC. The chain joins TRBV6-2 or TRBV6-3 to TRBJ1-2; 10 nucleotides align to TRBD1. CDR1 is MNHEY and CDR2 is SVGEGT in the germline V gene. V shed 0 bases, J shed 8 bases, and the junction held 3 bases outside the gene matches. The CDR3 runs to 14 residues.

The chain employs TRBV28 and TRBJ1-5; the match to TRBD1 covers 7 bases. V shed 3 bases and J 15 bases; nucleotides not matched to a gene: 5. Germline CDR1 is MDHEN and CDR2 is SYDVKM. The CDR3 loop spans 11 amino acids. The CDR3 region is CASSFRGGAHF. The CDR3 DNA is TGTGCCAGCAGTTTCAGAGGGGGCGCGCATTTT.

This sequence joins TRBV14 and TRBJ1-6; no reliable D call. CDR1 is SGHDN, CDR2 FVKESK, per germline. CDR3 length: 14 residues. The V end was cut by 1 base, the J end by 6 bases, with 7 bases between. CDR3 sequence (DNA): TGTGCCAGCAGCCAAGGAGGGTTTAATTCACCCCTCCACTTT. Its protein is CASSQGGFNSPLHF. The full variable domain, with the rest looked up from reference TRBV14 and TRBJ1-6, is EAGVTQFPSHSVIEKGQTVTLRCDPISGHDNLYWYRRVMGKEIKFLLHFVKESKQDESGMPNNRFLAERTGGTYSTLKVQPAELEDSGVYFCASSQGGFNSPLHFGNGTRLTVT.

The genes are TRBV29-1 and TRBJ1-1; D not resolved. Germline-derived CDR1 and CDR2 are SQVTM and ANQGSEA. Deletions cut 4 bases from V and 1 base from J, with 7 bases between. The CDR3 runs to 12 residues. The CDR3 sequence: CSVAGRNTEAFF. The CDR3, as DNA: TGCAGCGTTGCCGGGAGGAACACTGAAGCTTTCTTT.

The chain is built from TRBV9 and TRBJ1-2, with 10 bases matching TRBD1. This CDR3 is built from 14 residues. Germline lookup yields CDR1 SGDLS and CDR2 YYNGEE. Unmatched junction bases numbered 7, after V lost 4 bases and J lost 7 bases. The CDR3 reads CASSTRQGAGGYTF. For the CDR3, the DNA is TGTGCCAGCAGCACAAGACAGGGGGCGGGTGGCTACACCTTC.

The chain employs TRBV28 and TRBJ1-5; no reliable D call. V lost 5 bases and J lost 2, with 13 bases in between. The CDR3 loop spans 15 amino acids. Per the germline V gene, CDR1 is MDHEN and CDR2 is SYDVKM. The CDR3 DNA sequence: TGTGCCAGCAGTGTGATTACCCTAGGCAATCAGCCCCAGCATTTT. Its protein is CASSVITLGNQPQHF.

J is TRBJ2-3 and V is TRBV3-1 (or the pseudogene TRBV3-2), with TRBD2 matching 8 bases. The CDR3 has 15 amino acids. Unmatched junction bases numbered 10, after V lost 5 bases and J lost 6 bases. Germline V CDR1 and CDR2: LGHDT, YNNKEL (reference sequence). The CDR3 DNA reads TGTGCCAGCAGCGAAACCGGGACTAGGAGGGATACGCAGTATTTT. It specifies CASSETGTRRDTQYF.

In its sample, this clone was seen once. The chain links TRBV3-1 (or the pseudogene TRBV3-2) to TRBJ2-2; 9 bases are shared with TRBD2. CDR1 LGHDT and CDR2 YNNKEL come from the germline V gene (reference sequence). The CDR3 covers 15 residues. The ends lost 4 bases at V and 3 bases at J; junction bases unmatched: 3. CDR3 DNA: TGTGCCAGCAGCCGCGGACTAGCGCACACCGGGGAGCTGTTTTTT. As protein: CASSRGLAHTGELFF.

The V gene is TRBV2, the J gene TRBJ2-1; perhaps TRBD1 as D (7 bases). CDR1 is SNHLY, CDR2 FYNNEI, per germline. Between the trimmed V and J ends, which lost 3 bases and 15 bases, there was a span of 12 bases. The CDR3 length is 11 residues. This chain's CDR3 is CASSEEGALFF. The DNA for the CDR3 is TGTGCCAGCAGTGAGGAGGGGGCTTTGTTCTTC.

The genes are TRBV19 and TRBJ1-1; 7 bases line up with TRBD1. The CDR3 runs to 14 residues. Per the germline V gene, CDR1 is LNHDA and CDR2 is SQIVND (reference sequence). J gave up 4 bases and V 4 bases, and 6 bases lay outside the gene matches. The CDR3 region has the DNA TGTGCCAGTAGTACACTGACAGGGCCCACTGAAGCTTTCTTT. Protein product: CASSTLTGPTEAFF.

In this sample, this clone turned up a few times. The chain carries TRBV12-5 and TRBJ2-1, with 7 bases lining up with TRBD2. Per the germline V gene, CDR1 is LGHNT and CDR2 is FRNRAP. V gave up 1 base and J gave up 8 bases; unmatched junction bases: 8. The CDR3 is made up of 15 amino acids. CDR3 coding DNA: TGTGCTAGTGGTTTGGGGCTAGCGGTTGCGGATGAGCAGTTCTTC. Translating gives CASGLGLAVADEQFF. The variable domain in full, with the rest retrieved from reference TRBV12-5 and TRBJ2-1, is DARVTQTPRHKVTEMGQEVTMRCQPILGHNTVFWYRQTMMQGLELLAYFRNRAPLDDSGMPKDRFSAEMPDATLATLKIQPSEPRDSAVYFCASGLGLAVADEQFFGPGTRLTVL.

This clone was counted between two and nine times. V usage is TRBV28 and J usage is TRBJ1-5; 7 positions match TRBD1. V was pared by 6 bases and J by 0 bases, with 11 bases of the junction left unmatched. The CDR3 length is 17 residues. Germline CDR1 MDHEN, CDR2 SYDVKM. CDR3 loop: CASRPGGQPYSNQPQHF. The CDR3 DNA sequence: TGTGCCAGCAGACCCGGGGGACAGCCCTATAGCAATCAGCCCCAGCATTTT. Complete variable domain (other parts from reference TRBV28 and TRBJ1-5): DVKVTQSSRYLVKRTGEKVFLECVQDMDHENMFWYRQDPGLGLRLIYFSYDVKMKEKGDIPEGYSVSREKKERFSLILESASTNQTSMYLCASRPGGQPYSNQPQHFGDGTRLSIL.